This TCR beta chain derives from a study of T cells in Graves' hyperthyroidism and ophthalmopathy (dated by TCRdb to about 2019). Background on the whole study: Peripheral blood was sampled at the time of initial diagnosis, prior to any treatment. The paper describes TCR Vbeta CDR3 sequencing of about 140 peripheral blood samples, made up of about 40 ophthalmopathy patients, some 76 hyperthyroidism patients and some 17 progressor patients. Whether ophthalmopathy could be predicted prospectively was tested in an independent validation cohort made up of roughly 19 hyperthyroidism patients plus 17 patients who later progressed to ophthalmopathy. A discovery cohort of 95 to 100 patients, 43 with Graves' ophthalmopathy and fewer than 65 with stable Graves' hyperthyroidism, was used to find distinguishing TCR V-J signatures. In addition, the study compared T-cell repertoires in thyroid tissue and in blood from six Graves' hyperthyroidism patients. The 75 to 100 discovery patients were randomly split 7:3 into training and test sets. Following sampling, methimazole starting at 30 mg daily was given to hyperthyroidism patients, and high-dose intravenous methylprednisolone was given to ophthalmopathy patients.

General findings and caveats noted by the study authors: Sample size was not statistically predetermined, and blinding of investigators to group allocation was not performed. Ophthalmopathy was separated from stable hyperthyroidism by a 13 V-J signature model, with approximately 86% sensitivity and 81% to 82% specificity obtained in cross-validation and 80%/75% obtained in testing. During validation, the model predicted progression to ophthalmopathy a median of around 6 months ahead of onset, with around 70% sensitivity and under 85% specificity. Most expanded thyroid clonotypes (frequency above 0.001) were also detected in blood, suggesting blood repertoires may reflect thyroid immune responses.

Moderately to severely active disease, a Clinical Activity Score of at least 3, a NOSPECS grade of at least 4, and a duration under 3 months were present in ophthalmopathy patients. Exclusion was applied to patients with uncontrolled infections, other autoimmune diseases, pregnancy or lactation. Diagnoses relied on clinical symptoms, serum thyroxine and TRAb, thyroid ultrasound and orbital computed tomography. PBMCs were separated from roughly 10 ml of fresh peripheral blood using Ficoll-Paque density gradient centrifugation. Total RNA was extracted with Trizol reagent, and quality was checked on an Agilent 2100 Bioanalyzer. Amplification of TCR beta CDR3 regions was carried out from RNA transcripts. The TCR CDR3 was subjected to a first round of RT-PCR using the HTBI primer set and the Qiagen OneStep RT-PCR kit. A second multiplex PCR round built the libraries, followed by size selection and purification. Sequencing of the libraries was done on an Illumina HiSeq2000 using paired-end 100 bp reads. Per the original workflow: SOAPnuke was used to process the raw data, throwing out any read that contained adapters or uncalled bases, had a mean Phred below 15, or lacked an exact constant-primer or identifier match. High-quality paired reads were merged with COPE v1.2.5, and unique nucleotide sequences were defined as clonotypes. MiTCR v1.1 was used to align clonotypes to the IMGT TRBV, TRBD and TRBJ reference segments. The analysis included only V-J combinations with a frequency above 0.0001, which together covered around 99% of the repertoires. A TCS score was defined as the ratio of F50 (clonal expansion) to E x V (chaos), with BLOSUM62-based TCRdist applied between CDR3 peptides within each V-J. Welch's t-statistics and random forest reduced around 550 V-J features to fewer than 15, which were used in a naive Bayes classifier (R e1071). TCRdb reprocessed the public reads (quality trimming at Q25 with fastp, clone calling with MiXCR) and kept in-frame beta chains. Records with the same CDR3 protein are collapsed into one entry carrying the most frequent genes and DNA. TCRdb, rather than the study authors, made the V and J calls. This sample gives hundreds of thousands of distinct CDR3 sequences in total; less than 25% of them show up just once. More than 30% of the sample is held by the ten biggest clonotypes.

The germline V gene gives CDR1 as MDHEN and CDR2 as SYDVKM. The cysteine opens and the phenylalanine closes a CDR3 of 15 amino acids. The kept DNA is CDR3 alone, 45 bases in frame from the first base. V and J lose 2 bases and 2 bases, and a span of 12 bases separates them. This clonotype has only one observation. Its binding antigen is unknown. A read error may explain this, as a much larger clone is one base away. Sequenced sample: blood. This clonotype originated in a man in his thirties or forties with Graves' ophthalmopathy. The rearrangement joined TRBV28 to TRBJ2-5; the D call is possibly TRBD1 or TRBD2, each sharing 6 bases. Read as DNA, the sequence is TGTGCCAGCAGTTTAATGGGGGGCGGACAAGAGACCCAGTACTTC. It translates to CASSLMGGGQETQYF.